The rows below give T cell receptor beta chains drawn from one sample of a study of blood T cell repertoires in COVID-19. Libraries were prepared by immunoSEQ multiplex PCR; TCRdb keeps only in-frame clonotypes and omits some of them. The sample has about 120,000 clones; approximately 81% are singletons. The material sequenced was peripheral blood. The receptor source for this set is a woman at least 80 years old with acute or convalescent COVID-19. Both conserved end residues are part of each CDR3. Each record gives: J gene, V gene, clone size, CDR3 protein. Not all rows give a size; the values are once, few, many and, for expanded clones, a class.

J: TRBJ2-3
V: TRBV4-3
size: .
CDR3: CASSQDRGVLDTQYF

J: TRBJ2-1
V: TRBV5-6
size: .
CDR3: CASRRGGPDNEQFF

J: TRBJ1-1
V: TRBV6-4
size: .
CDR3: CASSATGGQETEAFF

J: TRBJ1-6
V: TRBV7-2
size: once
CDR3: CASSLGQGSPPLHF

J: TRBJ1-1
V: TRBV6-1
size: many
CDR3: CASSETSTEAFF

J: TRBJ2-3
V: TRBV19
size: .
CDR3: CASSTGTSGEFTDTQYF

J: TRBJ1-2
V: TRBV18
size: few
CDR3: CASSPQQGNYGYTF

J: TRBJ2-1
V: TRBV6-2/TRBV6-3
size: .
CDR3: CASSGSPGGAYNEQFF

J: TRBJ2-7
V: TRBV6-1
size: few
CDR3: CASSETTTGGYEQYF

J: TRBJ2-5
V: TRBV5-4
size: .
CDR3: CASSSTTSGGAETQYF

J: TRBJ2-5
V: TRBV7-9
size: .
CDR3: CASSRSGQETQYF

J: TRBJ2-2
V: TRBV5-8
size: .
CDR3: CASNRFANTGELFF

J: TRBJ2-1
V: TRBV7-9
size: .
CDR3: CASSKTSGGSYNEQFF

J: TRBJ2-7
V: TRBV28
size: .
CDR3: CASLPGGGPREQYF

J: TRBJ1-6
V: TRBV7-9
size: .
CDR3: CASSSRDSNYNSPLHF

J: TRBJ1-2
V: TRBV27
size: .
CDR3: CASSLTGTYGYTF

J: TRBJ2-6
V: TRBV2
size: .
CDR3: CASSEGGGDMTF

J: TRBJ2-3
V: TRBV19
size: few
CDR3: CASSPRASGGGTSTDTQYF

J: TRBJ1-6
V: TRBV30
size: .
CDR3: CAWSVQGASPLHF

J: TRBJ1-2
V: TRBV10-2
size: .
CDR3: CASSEGSREVGYTF

J: TRBJ2-1
V: TRBV14
size: .
CDR3: CASSQDSDYLITLRNEQFF

J: TRBJ1-4
V: TRBV9
size: .
CDR3: CASSQTGTNEKLFF

J: TRBJ1-1
V: TRBV29-1
size: .
CDR3: CSVGKTANTEAFF

J: TRBJ1-5
V: TRBV2
size: .
CDR3: CASRGSTGSNQPQHF

J: TRBJ2-1
V: TRBV4-3
size: .
CDR3: CASSQDLTGLAGEGRRQFF

J: TRBJ2-2
V: TRBV5-1
size: .
CDR3: CASSLGPTGERTGELFF

J: TRBJ2-1
V: TRBV5-1
size: .
CDR3: CATTQGVGTNEQFF

J: TRBJ1-1
V: TRBV9
size: .
CDR3: CASSVDNGQNTEAFF